This TCR beta chain was retrieved from a study of blood T cell repertoires in COVID-19. Study-wide context: Acute-phase and convalescent COVID-19 samples originated in the United States, Italy and Spain.

In the original analysis: Counts of nucleated cells, estimated from reference gene primer amplification, were obtained. TCRdb's table, derived via immunoSEQ multiplex PCR, lists solely in-frame clones and lacks some. D and trimming were read from the DNA, whereas the V and J calls and clone size are those reported in that table. Altogether 150,000 to 200,000 clones are present, around 90% being singletons, with the ten largest covering 0.62%. The source material was peripheral blood. The source of this sequence is a man aged 45-65 years with acute or convalescent COVID-19.

The DNA for the CDR3 is TGTGCCAGCAGCTTAGGCGGGGCTGGAAGTAGCAATCAGCCCCAGCATTTT. Amino acid sequence: CASSLGGAGSSNQPQHF. The V gene is TRBV7-8, the J gene TRBJ1-5; possible D gene TRBD1, 5 bases. Germline assignment: CDR1 SGHVS and CDR2 FQNEAQ. This CDR3 contains 17 residues. V was cut by 1 base and J by 0 bases, with 13 bases left in between.